This T cell receptor (beta chain) was documented in a study of cytomegalovirus exposure and HLA in healthy donors. General observations from the study: The study carried out a later analysis of TCR beta sequences. It associated approximately 16,000 of them with specific HLA alleles at a false discovery rate of 0.05.

Primers: 60 Vbeta forward and 13 Jbeta reverse. Using immunoSEQ multiplex PCR, the repertoire was profiled, and TCRdb retains in-frame clones only, with some absent. The sample contains about 190,000 clones, roughly 76% of which appear only once. This clone was counted once. Its antigen is as yet unknown. The sequencing input was PBMCs. This sequence originates from a woman aged 25-40 years in good health and CMV-seropositive.

The CDR3 is CASSPFAGAHYEQYF. The CDR3 nucleotides read TGTGCCAGCAGCCCTTTTGCGGGGGCCCACTACGAGCAGTACTTC. V and J are TRBV11-2 and TRBJ2-7; D is perhaps TRBD2 (7 bases). Germline assignment: CDR1 SGHAT and CDR2 FQNNGV. Trimming cost V 5 bases and J 3 bases, with 17 bases left between them. This CDR3 is built from 15 residues.